A single sample is the source of the 16 T cell receptor beta chains below, sequenced in a study of shared clonotypes between healthy human individuals. The repertoire was sequenced with immunoSEQ multiplex PCR; TCRdb's copy has only in-frame clones and lacks some. The sample gives some 2,000,000 clones, approximately 94% of which show up once; roughly 0.13% is in the top ten. The sequenced material came from naive CD4+ T cells sorted from blood. Subset given: CD45RA+ positively selected. The origin of the receptors is a man aged 18 to 30 in good health.

The chain is built from TRBV29-1 and TRBJ1-4; 7 nucleotides align to TRBD1. The germline gives CDR1 SQVTM, CDR2 ANQGSEA. The CDR3 is made up of 13 amino acids. Trimming cost V 5 bases and J 3 bases; bases outside gene matches: 3. CDR3 coding DNA: TGCAGCGTTACAGGGGCCCCTAATGAAAAACTGTTTTTT. It codes for CSVTGAPNEKLFF. The full variable domain, with the rest looked up from reference TRBV29-1 and TRBJ1-4, is SAVISQKPSRDICQRGTSLTIQCQVDSQVTMMFWYRQQPGQSLTLIATANQGSEATYESGFVIDKFPISRPNLTFSTLTVSNMSPEDSSIYLCSVTGAPNEKLFFGSGTQLSVL.

In this sample, this clone turned up once. Other DNA sequences of this sample code for an identical CDR3. V usage is TRBV29-1 and J usage is TRBJ2-7; the match to TRBD1 covers 10 bases. The J segment lost 0 bases and the V segment lost 6 bases, leaving 2 bases of the junction unmatched. The CDR3 has 13 residues. Germline CDR1 is SQVTM and CDR2 is ANQGSEA. DNA for the CDR3: TGCAGCGTGGGACAGGGGAGCTCCTACGAGCAGTACTTC. Protein sequence: CSVGQGSSYEQYF.

Concerning this clone: This same CDR3 is encoded by further DNA sequences in the sample. The chain links TRBV29-1 to TRBJ2-1; D uncertain. The V gene's germline CDR1 is SQVTM and CDR2 ANQGSEA. The CDR3 has 11 residues. Trimming removed 6 bases at V and 2 bases at J, with 5 bases between. Here the CDR3 DNA reads TGCAGCGTCCAGCCCTACAATGAGCAGTTCTTC. Residues: CSVQPYNEQFF.

The chain links TRBV5-1 to TRBJ2-3; TRBD2 aligns across 9 bases. V dropped 5 bases and J dropped 2; count of bases not matched to a gene: 6. Germline V CDR1 and CDR2: SGHRS, YFSETQ. This CDR3 region has 15 residues. The CDR3 spells CASRFLAGTTDTQYF. As DNA, the CDR3 is TGCGCCAGCAGGTTTCTAGCGGGGACCACAGATACGCAGTATTTT. The full variable domain, completed using reference TRBV5-1 and TRBJ2-3, is KAGVTQTPRYLIKTRGQQVTLSCSPISGHRSVSWYQQTPGQGLQFLFEYFSETQRNKGNFPGRFSGRQFSNSRSEMNVSTLELGDSALYLCASRFLAGTTDTQYFGPGTRLTVL.

A single count supports this clone. The chain is built from TRBV7-9 and TRBJ2-5, with TRBD1 matching 8 bases. The trim removed 3 bases at V and 5 bases at J, leaving 5 bases unmatched. The CDR3 runs 14 residues. CDR1 and CDR2 (germline): SEHNR, FQNEAQ (reference sequence). The CDR3 nucleotides are TGTGCCAGCAGCTTCGCAGGGGGCGCGGAGACCCAGTACTTC. This codes for CASSFAGGAETQYF.

In this sample, this clone turned up a few times. The gene calls are TRBV2 and TRBJ1-1; no clear D gene. The germline V gene has CDR1 SNHLY and CDR2 FYNNEI. The ends were cut back, 1 base at V and 5 bases at J, with 8 bases in the middle. The CDR3 sequence is 13 residues long. The DNA for the CDR3 is TGTGCCAGCAGTGAAGAGGCGAGAACTGAAGCTTTCTTT. Its translation is CASSEEARTEAFF.

The chain joins TRBV5-4 to TRBJ2-7, with TRBD1 matching over 10 bases. Germline V gene lookup returns CDR1 SGHNT and CDR2 YYREEE (reference sequence). V trimming: 0 bases; J trimming: 6 bases; junction bases outside the gene matches: 6. The CDR3 is 15 amino acids. CDR3 loop: CASSLAGTGAAEQYF. In DNA form, the CDR3 reads TGTGCCAGCAGCTTGGCCGGGACAGGGGCGGCCGAGCAGTACTTC. Full variable domain (remainder filled in from reference TRBV5-4 and TRBJ2-7): ETGVTQSPTHLIKTRGQQVTLRCSSQSGHNTVSWYQQALGQGPQFIFQYYREEENGRGNFPPRFSGLQFPNYSSELNVNALELDDSALYLCASSLAGTGAAEQYFGPGTRLTVT.

A word on this clone: Other DNA sequences in this sample translate to the same CDR3. The rearrangement links TRBV7-2 to TRBJ2-3; D is uncertain. CDR1 is SGHTA, CDR2 FQGNSA, per germline. V lost 1 base to trimming and J lost 0 bases, with 5 bases between them. CDR3 length: 14 amino acids. CDR3 protein: CASSLGPSTDTQYF. Written as DNA, the CDR3 is TGTGCCAGCAGCTTAGGGCCTAGCACAGATACGCAGTATTTT.

CDR3 amino acids: CASSSGTSGSYEQYF. The CDR3 DNA reads TGTGCCAGCAGTTCCGGGACTAGCGGCTCCTACGAGCAGTACTTC. This sequence joins TRBV6-6 and TRBJ2-7; 11 nucleotides agree with TRBD2. The CDR3 extends over 15 amino acids. The germline CDR1 and CDR2 sequences are MNHNY and SVGAGI (reference sequence). V lost 4 bases, J lost 0 bases, and 2 bases stayed unmatched.

The chain recombines TRBV4-1 with TRBJ2-3; 11 bases agree with TRBD2. V was clipped by 0 bases and J by 5 bases; unmatched bases: 7. Germline CDR1 and CDR2: MGHRA and YSYEKL. CDR3 length: 17 amino acids. The CDR3 protein is CASSQDWLAGGQDTQYF. CDR3 in DNA: TGCGCCAGCAGCCAAGATTGGCTAGCGGGGGGTCAAGATACGCAGTATTTT.

This chain uses TRBV2 with TRBJ2-7; 7 bases are a match to TRBD1. V lost 7 bases, J lost 1 base, and 4 bases stayed unmatched. CDR3 length: 13 amino acids. Germline V gene data show CDR1 as SNHLY and CDR2 as FYNNEI. The CDR3 spells CASNRQGSYEQYF. CDR3 DNA sequence: TGTGCCAGCAACCGACAGGGTTCCTACGAGCAGTACTTC.

The chain carries TRBV11-2 and TRBJ2-7; the match to TRBD2 covers 13 bases. The CDR3 totals 16 residues. Germline assignment: CDR1 SGHAT and CDR2 FQNNGV. Trimming took 4 bases from V and 0 from J; bases not matched to a gene: 3. CDR3 residues: CASSSRTSGGSYEQYF. CDR3 in DNA: TGTGCCAGCAGCTCCCGGACTAGCGGGGGCTCCTACGAGCAGTACTTC.

The chain uses TRBV7-2 and TRBJ2-7; D gene ambiguous. This CDR3 has 13 amino acids. Trimming left V 3 bases short and J 2 bases short, with 8 bases between. Germline CDR1 is SGHTA and CDR2 is FQGNSA. The CDR3 loop reads CASSLAKTYEQYF. In nucleotides, the CDR3 is TGTGCCAGCAGCTTGGCAAAAACCTACGAGCAGTACTTC.

Turning to this clone: The sample carries other DNA sequences with the same CDR3. This chain joins TRBV9 and TRBJ1-1; no definite D call. Trimming stripped 0 bases from V and 1 base from J, with 7 bases between. The CDR3 length is 14 residues. The germline CDR1 and CDR2 sequences are SGDLS and YYNGEE. The CDR3 loop is CASSVDGGNTEAFF. CDR3 sequence (DNA): TGTGCCAGCAGCGTAGATGGAGGGAACACTGAAGCTTTCTTT.

V and J are TRBV6-5 and TRBJ1-2; weak D call: TRBD1 (6 bases). The CDR3 sequence is 14 residues long. Germline lookup yields CDR1 MNHEY and CDR2 SVGAGI. V gave up 6 bases and J gave up 8 bases, with 19 bases separating them. The CDR3 sequence is CASRSGTQARGYTF. The CDR3 DNA reads TGTGCCAGCAGATCCGGGACACAAGCTCGGGGCTACACCTTC.

A remark on this clone: This sample also contains other DNA sequences that code for the same CDR3. V is TRBV6-1 and J is TRBJ2-5, with 7 positions matching TRBD2. The ends lost 6 bases at V and 1 base at J; junction bases unmatched: 2. The CDR3 length is 13 residues. The germline gives CDR1 MNHNS, CDR2 SASEGT. The CDR3 DNA sequence: TGTGCCAGCAGGACGGGGGGCCAAGAGACCCAGTACTTC. It specifies CASRTGGQETQYF.